This T cell receptor beta chain was sequenced for a study of early T cells in non-severe SARS-CoV-2 infection. About this clonotype itself: Its cognate antigen is unknown.

From germline, CDR1 is KGHDR and CDR2 SFDVKD. The V segment lost 3 bases and the J segment 4 bases; nucleotides outside the gene matches: 4. The CDR3 loop spans 14 amino acids. Study-level points and caveats: VDJdb-based annotation leaned toward anti-spike CD8 responses and missed private and CD4 specificities.

Individual cDNA molecules were tagged with unique molecular identifiers, the study reported. Each CDR3 protein is one row after TCRdb ran MiXCR on the 5' RACE reads. The sample yields 25,000 to 35,000 distinct CDR3 sequences, about 5.1% seen once. The V and J genes are TRBV24-1 and TRBJ1-1, with 7 bases that match TRBD1. The clonotype was recovered from an adult who was a healthcare worker with PCR-confirmed SARS-CoV-2 infection or an uninfected control (not recorded which). Source material: whole blood. The CDR3 bases are TGTGCCACCAGTGATGTAGGGGGCGGCACTGAAGCTTTCTTT. Amino acids: CATSDVGGGTEAFF.